Below, one T cell receptor beta chain is given with its context. The antigen remains unidentified. Sample-barcoded 5' priming and a J-beta primer mix drove a second PCR of about 7 to 12 cycles. TCRdb passed the 5' RACE reads through MiXCR, listing each CDR3 protein once. The data contain around 990,000 distinct CDR3 sequences, roughly 24% of them singletons. This sample stems from a study of blood T cells in healthy people across ages. Study-wide results and caveats: Using unsorted PBMCs precluded a conclusive naive versus antigen-experienced comparison. Estimated diversity that came from one million T cells was considered an underestimate.

The CDR3 totals 13 residues. V was trimmed by 1 base and J by 8 bases, leaving 10 bases between them. These data also featured in a second study, about T cells of mothers and their children.

The V and J genes are TRBV12-3 or TRBV12-4 and TRBJ2-3, with D possibly TRBD1 on 5 matching bases. Sequenced material: blood. The TCR comes from a girl aged 2-10 years in good health. CDR3 region: CASSLGGGGTQYF. CDR3 sequence (DNA): TGTGCCAGCAGTTTAGGGGGCGGCGGTACGCAGTATTTT.